What follows is one TCR beta chain and its context. The study ran its PCR with 60 Vbeta and 13 Jbeta primers. Assay used: immunoSEQ multiplex PCR; TCRdb lists only in-frame clones, some missing. The sample has more than 140,000 clones; more than 60% are singletons. J was trimmed by 2 bases and V by 0 bases; bases with no gene match: 12. Looked up from germline, CDR1 is SGHRS and CDR2 is YFSETQ. CDR3 length equals 18 residues. This record belongs to a study of cytomegalovirus exposure and HLA in healthy donors. The source is a female donor in good health and CMV-seronegative. Sequenced material: PBMCs. This chain links TRBV5-1 with TRBJ1-1; 8 nucleotides match TRBD1. In DNA, the CDR3 is TGCGCCAGCAGCTTGGGACCCGGGACAGGATATGATAACACTGAAGCTTTCTTT. Protein sequence: CASSLGPGTGYDNTEAFF.